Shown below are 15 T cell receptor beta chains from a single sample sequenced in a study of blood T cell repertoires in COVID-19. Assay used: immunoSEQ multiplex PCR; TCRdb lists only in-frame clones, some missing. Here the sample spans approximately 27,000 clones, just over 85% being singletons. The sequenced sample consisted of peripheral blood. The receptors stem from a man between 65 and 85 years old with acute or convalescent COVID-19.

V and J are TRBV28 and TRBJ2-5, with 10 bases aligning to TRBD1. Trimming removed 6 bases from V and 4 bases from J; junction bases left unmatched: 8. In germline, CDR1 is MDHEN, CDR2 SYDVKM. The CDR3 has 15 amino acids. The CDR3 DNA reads TGTGCCAGCAGAGACTCTGGGACAGGGGTAGAGACCCAGTACTTC. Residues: CASRDSGTGVETQYF.

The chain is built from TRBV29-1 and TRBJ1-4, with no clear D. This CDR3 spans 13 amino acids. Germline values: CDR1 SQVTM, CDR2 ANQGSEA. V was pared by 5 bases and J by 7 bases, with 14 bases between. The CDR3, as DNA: TGCAGCGTTCTGCGCCAAAGAGGTGAAAAACTGTTTTTT. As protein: CSVLRQRGEKLFF.

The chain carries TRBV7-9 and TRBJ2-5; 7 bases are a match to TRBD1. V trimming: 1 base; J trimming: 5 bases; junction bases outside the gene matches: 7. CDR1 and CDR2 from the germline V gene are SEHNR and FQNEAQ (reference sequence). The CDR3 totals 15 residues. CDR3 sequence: CASSLGTTGLETQYF. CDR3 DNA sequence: TGTGCCAGCAGCTTAGGGACGACAGGGCTGGAGACCCAGTACTTC.

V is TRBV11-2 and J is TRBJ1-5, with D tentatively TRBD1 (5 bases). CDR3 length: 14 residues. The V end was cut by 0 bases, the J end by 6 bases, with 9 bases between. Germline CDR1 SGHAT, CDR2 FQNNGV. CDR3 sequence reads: CASSLDIQVQPQHF. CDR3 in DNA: TGTGCCAGCAGCTTAGATATACAGGTTCAGCCCCAGCATTTT.

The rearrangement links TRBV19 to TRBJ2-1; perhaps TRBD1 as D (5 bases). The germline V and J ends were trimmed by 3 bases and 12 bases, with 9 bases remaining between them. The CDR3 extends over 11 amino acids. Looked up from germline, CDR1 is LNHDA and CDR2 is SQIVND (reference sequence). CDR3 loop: CASSIQGPQFF. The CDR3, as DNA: TGTGCCAGTAGTATCCAGGGTCCGCAGTTCTTC.

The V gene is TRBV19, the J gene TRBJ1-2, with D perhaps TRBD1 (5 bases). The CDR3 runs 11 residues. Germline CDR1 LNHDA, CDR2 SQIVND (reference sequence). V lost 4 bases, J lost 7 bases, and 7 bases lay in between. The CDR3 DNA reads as TGTGCCAGTAGTACCAGGGTTGGCTACACCTTC. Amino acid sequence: CASSTRVGYTF.

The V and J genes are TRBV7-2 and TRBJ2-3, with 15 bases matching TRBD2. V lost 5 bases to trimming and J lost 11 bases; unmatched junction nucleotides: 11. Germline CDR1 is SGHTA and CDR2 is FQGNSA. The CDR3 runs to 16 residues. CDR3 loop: CASSLRTSGRALMQYF. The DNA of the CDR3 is TGTGCCAGCAGCCTCCGGACTAGCGGGAGGGCCCTCATGCAGTATTTT.

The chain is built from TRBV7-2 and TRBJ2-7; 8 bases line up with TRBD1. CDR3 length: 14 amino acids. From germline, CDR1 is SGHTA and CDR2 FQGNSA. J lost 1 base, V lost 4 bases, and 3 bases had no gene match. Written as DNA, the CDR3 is TGTGCCAGCAGCTCAGACAGGGGATCCTACGAGCAGTACTTC. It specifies CASSSDRGSYEQYF.

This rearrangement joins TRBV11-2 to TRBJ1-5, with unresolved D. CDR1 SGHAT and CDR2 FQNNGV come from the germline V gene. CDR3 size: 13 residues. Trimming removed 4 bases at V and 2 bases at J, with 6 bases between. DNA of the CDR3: TGTGCCAGCAGCTCTAACGGCAATCAGCCCCAGCATTTT. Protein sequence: CASSSNGNQPQHF.

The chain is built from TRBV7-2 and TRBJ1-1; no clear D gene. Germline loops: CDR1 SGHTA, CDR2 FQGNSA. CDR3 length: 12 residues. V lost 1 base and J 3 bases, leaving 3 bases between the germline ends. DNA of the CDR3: TGTGCCAGCAGCTTAGAGCACACTGAAGCTTTCTTT. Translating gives CASSLEHTEAFF.

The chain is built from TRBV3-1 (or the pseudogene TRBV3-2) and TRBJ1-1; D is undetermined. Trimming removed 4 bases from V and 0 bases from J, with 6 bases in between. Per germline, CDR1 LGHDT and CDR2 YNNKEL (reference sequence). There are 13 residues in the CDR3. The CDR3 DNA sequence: TGTGCCAGCAGCCTGCAGATGAACACTGAAGCTTTCTTT. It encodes CASSLQMNTEAFF.

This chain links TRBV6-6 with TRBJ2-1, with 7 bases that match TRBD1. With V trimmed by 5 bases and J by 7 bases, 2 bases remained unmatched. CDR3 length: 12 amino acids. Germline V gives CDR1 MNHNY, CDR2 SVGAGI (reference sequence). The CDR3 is CASSIQGNEQFF. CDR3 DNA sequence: TGTGCCAGCAGTATACAGGGGAATGAGCAGTTCTTC.

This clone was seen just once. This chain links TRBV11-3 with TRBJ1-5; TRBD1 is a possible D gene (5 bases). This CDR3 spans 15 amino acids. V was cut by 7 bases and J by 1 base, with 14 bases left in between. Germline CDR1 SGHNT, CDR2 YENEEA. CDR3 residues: CASIQGLGSNQPQHF. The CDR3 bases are TGTGCCAGCATCCAGGGTTTGGGGAGCAATCAGCCCCAGCATTTT.

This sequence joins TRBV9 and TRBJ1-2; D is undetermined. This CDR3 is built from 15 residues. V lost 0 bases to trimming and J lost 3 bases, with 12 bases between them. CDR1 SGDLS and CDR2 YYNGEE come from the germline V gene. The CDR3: CASSVGQVAYYGYTF. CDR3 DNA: TGTGCCAGCAGCGTAGGTCAGGTGGCCTACTATGGCTACACCTTC.

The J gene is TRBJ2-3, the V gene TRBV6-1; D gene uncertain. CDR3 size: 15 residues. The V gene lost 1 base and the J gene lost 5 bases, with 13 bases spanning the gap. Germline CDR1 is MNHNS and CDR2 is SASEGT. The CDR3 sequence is CASSEGVRLGDTQYF. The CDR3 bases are TGTGCCAGCAGTGAAGGGGTAAGGCTAGGAGATACGCAGTATTTT.